The 21 T cell receptor beta chains below all came from one sample that was sequenced in a study of identical twins. TCRdb re-derived calls from the 5' RACE reads in MiXCR, one entry per CDR3 protein. This sample has about 500,000 distinct CDR3 sequences, with approximately 14% found just once. The same data also went into a second study, on yellow fever vaccine responses in identical twins.

The sequencing input was CD4+ T cells sorted from blood. Receptors were obtained from a woman younger than 30 in good health.

The V call is TRBV7-9, the J call TRBJ2-3; TRBD1 agrees at 8 bases. Germline V gives CDR1 SEHNR, CDR2 FQNEAQ (reference sequence). CDR3 size: 17 residues. J was trimmed by 0 bases and V by 5 bases; bases with no gene match: 10. The CDR3: CASSPGTGRGSTDTQYF. The CDR3 nucleotides are TGTGCCAGCAGCCCGGGGACAGGCAGAGGTAGCACAGATACGCAGTATTTT.

This clonotype was counted between two and nine times. The chain has TRBV7-6 and TRBJ2-7; TRBD1 agrees at 8 bases. After removal of 5 bases from V and 7 bases from J, the junction contained 13 bases not matched to a gene. This CDR3 is built from 15 residues. Germline V lookup: CDR1 SGHVS, CDR2 FNYEAQ. CDR3 DNA sequence: TGTGCCAGCAGCCCCTCCCGGCAGGGGGCACGGGAGCAGTACTTC. Protein product: CASSPSRQGAREQYF.

This chain uses TRBV20-1 with TRBJ2-4; the D gene is possibly TRBD1 (6 bases). CDR1 and CDR2 from the germline V gene are DFQATT and SNEGSKA (reference sequence). This CDR3 contains 18 residues. V gave up 6 bases and J gave up 2 bases, with 26 bases separating them. DNA of the CDR3: TGCAGTGCCGCTCGGGGCACCAACAGGGACCCATCCAAAAACATTCAGTACTTC. Amino acids: CSAARGTNRDPSKNIQYF.

The chain uses TRBV20-1 and TRBJ2-2; 10 bases match TRBD2. The CDR3 totals 19 residues. The V gene end was trimmed by 0 bases and the J gene end by 7 bases; junction bases not matched to a gene: 17. The germline gives CDR1 DFQATT, CDR2 SNEGSKA (reference sequence). The CDR3 loop is CSARDPARASGRFGGELFF. The CDR3 DNA sequence: TGCAGTGCTAGAGATCCCGCCCGGGCTAGCGGGAGATTTGGCGGGGAGCTGTTTTTT.

This clonotype came up a few times. V and J are TRBV11-2 and TRBJ2-7; D gene ambiguous. Trimming removed 0 bases at V and 7 bases at J, with 13 bases between. The CDR3 consists of 14 residues. Germline V lookup: CDR1 SGHAT, CDR2 FQNNGV. The CDR3: CASSLDRWVEEQYF. The DNA for the CDR3 is TGTGCCAGCAGCTTAGATCGGTGGGTGGAAGAGCAGTACTTC.

This clonotype was recorded at least ten times. The V and J genes are TRBV18 and TRBJ1-1; TRBD1 is a possible D gene (5 bases). The germline V gene has CDR1 KGHSH and CDR2 LQKENI. This CDR3 has 13 amino acids. V lost 8 bases and J 1 base, leaving 11 bases between the germline ends. The CDR3 DNA sequence: TGTGCCAGCAGCCCCGGGGGGAACACTGAAGCTTTCTTT. This encodes CASSPGGNTEAFF.

This clonotype was recorded at least ten times. The V call is TRBV21-1, the J call TRBJ1-2; the table gives TRBD1 as D, unverified against the DNA. TRBV21-1 is a pseudogene. The CDR3 has 15 amino acids. DNA for the CDR3: TGTGCCAGCAGCAAAACACGGACAGGGGAGGAGGGCTACACCTTC. It yields the protein CASSKTRTGEEGYTF.

This clonotype was picked up a small number of times. This chain joins TRBV20-1 and TRBJ2-7; D call uncertain. There are 16 residues in the CDR3. V shed 0 bases and J shed 1 base, with 16 bases lying between them. Germline-derived CDR1 and CDR2 are DFQATT and SNEGSKA (reference sequence). CDR3 coding DNA: TGCAGTGCTAGAGATCTAGGACGGTCTTCGTCCTACGAGCAGTACTTC. Its translation: CSARDLGRSSSYEQYF.

This clonotype turned up a few times. V usage is TRBV20-1 and J usage is TRBJ2-7, with 9 bases aligning to TRBD1. Germline CDR1 DFQATT, CDR2 SNEGSKA (reference sequence). The CDR3 runs 13 residues. V lost 6 bases to trimming and J lost 2 bases; unmatched junction nucleotides: 5. This CDR3 reads CSAPNRGPYEQYF. The CDR3 nucleotides read TGCAGTGCCCCGAACAGGGGGCCCTACGAGCAGTACTTC.

For the CDR3, the DNA is TGTGCCACCAGTGGAGAAGGGGGAACTAATGAAAAACTGTTTTTT. Translating gives CATSGEGGTNEKLFF. J is TRBJ1-4 and V is TRBV24-1, with D perhaps matching TRBD1 (6 bases). The germline V gene has CDR1 KGHDR and CDR2 SFDVKD. Trimming shortened V by 5 bases and J by 1 base, and 10 bases separated the two germline ends. The CDR3 extends over 15 amino acids.

This clonotype was seen more than once but under ten times. This rearrangement joins TRBV18 to TRBJ2-7; TRBD1 is a possible D gene (5 bases). Germline values: CDR1 KGHSH, CDR2 LQKENI. This CDR3 has 14 amino acids. The ends were cut back, 6 bases at V and 4 bases at J, with 16 bases in the middle. CDR3 in amino acids: CASSQEKGLYEQYF. The CDR3 DNA reads as TGTGCCAGCTCGCAAGAGAAGGGGCTTTACGAGCAGTACTTC.

The table lists this clonotype with many counts. V usage is TRBV28 and J usage is TRBJ2-7, with TRBD2 as a possible D gene (5 bases). The CDR3 extends over 14 amino acids. V lost 6 bases to trimming and J lost 0 bases, with 12 bases between them. The germline gives CDR1 MDHEN, CDR2 SYDVKM. CDR3 in amino acids: CASSWQDSSYEQYF. For the CDR3, the DNA is TGTGCCAGCAGCTGGCAGGACTCCTCCTACGAGCAGTACTTC.

The chain combines TRBV6-2 or TRBV6-3 with TRBJ1-5; D unresolved. Deletions cut 2 bases from V and 6 bases from J, with 11 bases between. Germline loops: CDR1 MNHEY, CDR2 SVGEGT. The CDR3 is made up of 14 amino acids. The CDR3 protein is CASSYLAFPQPQHF. DNA for the CDR3: TGTGCCAGCAGTTACCTGGCATTCCCTCAGCCCCAGCATTTT.

This clonotype appeared a few times. J is TRBJ1-3 and V is TRBV12-3 or TRBV12-4; 10 positions agree with TRBD1. This CDR3 spans 14 amino acids. Trimming cost V 5 bases and J 5 bases; bases outside gene matches: 3. The CDR3 spells CASSMTGGRNTIYF. Written as DNA, the CDR3 is TGTGCCAGCAGTATGACAGGGGGCAGAAACACCATATATTTT.

This clonotype appeared a few times. This chain uses TRBV6-1 with TRBJ2-2; 13 positions match TRBD2. The germline V gene has CDR1 MNHNS and CDR2 SASEGT. The length of the CDR3 is 15 residues. Trimming cost V 5 bases and J 6 bases; bases outside gene matches: 3. The CDR3 loop reads CASSQLAGGPGELFF. The CDR3 coding sequence is TGTGCCAGCAGTCAACTAGCGGGGGGGCCCGGGGAGCTGTTTTTT.

This clonotype was seen more than once but under ten times. The chain recombines TRBV20-1 with TRBJ2-1; tentative D call: TRBD2 (6 bases). Germline values: CDR1 DFQATT, CDR2 SNEGSKA (reference sequence). Trimming cost V 3 bases and J 5 bases, with 14 bases left between them. The CDR3 is made up of 14 amino acids. The CDR3 coding sequence is TGCAGTGCTAGTGTGTCGGGAGTCCACAATGAGCAGTTCTTC. Protein sequence: CSASVSGVHNEQFF.

This clonotype has a handful of counts. The chain joins TRBV12-3 or TRBV12-4 to TRBJ2-3, with 11 positions matching TRBD2. J was trimmed by 0 bases and V by 6 bases; bases with no gene match: 8. This CDR3 is 17 amino acids long. The CDR3 sequence: CASSRTIAGGSTDTQYF. The CDR3, as DNA: TGTGCCAGCAGCCGAACAATAGCGGGGGGGAGCACAGATACGCAGTATTTT.

The chain couples TRBV11-2 to TRBJ2-2; D call uncertain. The CDR3 contains 14 residues. V lost 5 bases and J 4 bases, leaving 11 bases between the germline ends. Germline CDR1 and CDR2: SGHAT and FQNNGV. CDR3 DNA: TGTGCCAGCAGCCTCGGACCTATCACCGGGGAGCTGTTTTTT. This sequence encodes CASSLGPITGELFF.

The chain uses TRBV7-9 and TRBJ1-1; no reliable D call. Germline values: CDR1 SEHNR, CDR2 FQNEAQ (reference sequence). There are 11 residues in the CDR3. Between the trimmed V and J ends, which lost 4 bases and 10 bases, there was a span of 10 bases. The CDR3 DNA follows: TGTGCCAGCAGCTCCGCCCTACGAGCTTTCTTT. This encodes CASSSALRAFF.

This clonotype was detected only a few times. CDR3 amino acids: CASSFGGIRENIQYF. CDR3 DNA sequence: TGTGCCAGCAGTTTTGGAGGTATCAGGGAAAACATTCAGTACTTC. The V call is TRBV5-4, the J call TRBJ2-4; D possibly matches TRBD1 or TRBD2 (5 bases each). V lost 5 bases, J lost 5 bases, and 17 bases lay in between. The germline CDR1 and CDR2 sequences are SGHNT and YYREEE (reference sequence). CDR3 length: 15 amino acids.

The table lists this clonotype with a few counts. The rearrangement links TRBV7-8 to TRBJ2-7, with 8 nucleotides matching TRBD2. The germline CDR1 and CDR2 sequences are SGHVS and FQNEAQ. Trimming removed 0 bases from V and 3 bases from J; junction bases left unmatched: 13. This CDR3 is built from 18 residues. CDR3 nucleotides: TGTGCCAGCAGCTTAGCGAGCGAGATGGCGGGGGGAAACTACGAGCAGTACTTC. It specifies CASSLASEMAGGNYEQYF. Full variable domain (rest looked up from reference TRBV7-8 and TRBJ2-7): GAGVSQSPRYKVAKRGQDVALRCDPISGHVSLFWYQQALGQGPEFLTYFQNEAQLDKSGLPSDRFFAERPEGSVSTLKIQRTQQEDSAVYLCASSLASEMAGGNYEQYFGPGTRLTVT.